Below, 27 T cell receptor beta chains from the same sample are listed, as sequenced in a study of blood T cell repertoires in COVID-19 (dated by TCRdb to between 2020 and 2021). The library came from the immunoSEQ multiplex PCR assay. TCRdb took over this immuneACCESS table, retaining in-frame rearrangements with V and J assigned. Such tables are incomplete; in checked studies, under half of the missing clones stem from an unresolved V gene, and the remainder is unexplained. Recorded for this sample are about 160,000 clones; around nine tenths of them occurred a single time. The top ten clonotypes cover over 15% of the sample. The specimen sequenced was peripheral blood. The receptors here all came from a man in his fifties or sixties with active or convalescent COVID-19.

This clone has just a few counts. The V call is TRBV6-1, the J call TRBJ1-1, with D possibly being TRBD1 (5 bases). V gave up 1 base and J gave up 4 bases, with 10 bases separating them. The CDR3 has 14 residues. The germline gives CDR1 MNHNS, CDR2 SASEGT. The CDR3 reads CASSEGGRGTEAFF. CDR3 DNA sequence: TGTGCCAGCAGTGAAGGAGGGAGGGGCACTGAAGCTTTCTTT.

The chain uses TRBV7-6 and TRBJ2-1, with 8 positions matching TRBD2. J was trimmed by 4 bases and V by 5 bases; bases with no gene match: 10. CDR3 length: 16 amino acids. CDR1 is SGHVS and CDR2 is FNYEAQ in the germline V gene. CDR3 sequence: CASSRSSGSGYNEQFF. Here the CDR3 DNA reads TGTGCCAGCAGCCGTTCGAGCGGGAGCGGTTACAATGAGCAGTTCTTC.

The genes are TRBV5-1 and TRBJ1-3, with a tentative D call TRBD1 (6 bases). V was clipped by 3 bases and J by 8 bases, with 9 bases between them. From germline, CDR1 is SGHRS and CDR2 YFSETQ. This CDR3 spans 12 amino acids. CDR3 sequence (DNA): TGCGCCAGCAGCTCAGGGGTTGACACCATATATTTT. Protein: CASSSGVDTIYF.

The V and J genes are TRBV7-2 and TRBJ2-7; 8 nucleotides align to TRBD1. The junction had 9 bases not matched to a gene; V was cut back by 2 bases and J by 3 bases. This CDR3 has 16 amino acids. The germline gives CDR1 SGHTA, CDR2 FQGNSA. CDR3: CASSLWGTGSFYEQYF. CDR3 nucleotide sequence: TGTGCCAGCAGCTTATGGGGGACAGGTTCCTTCTACGAGCAGTACTTC.

V usage is TRBV19 and J usage is TRBJ1-5; D might be TRBD1 (5 bases). The CDR3 contains 16 residues. Germline CDR1 and CDR2: LNHDA and SQIVND (reference sequence). Trimming pared 2 bases from V and 7 bases from J, leaving 18 bases between. CDR3 DNA: TGTGCCAGTAGTATAAGGGAATCAAGCAGGGCCCAGCCCCAGCATTTT. The encoded protein is CASSIRESSRAQPQHF.

This clone was detected once. The chain joins TRBV6-5 to TRBJ1-2; D may be TRBD1 (5 bases). CDR3 length: 14 amino acids. Germline lookup yields CDR1 MNHEY and CDR2 SVGAGI. The V and J ends lost 2 bases and 1 base respectively, with 8 bases between them. CDR3 sequence reads: CASSYGGGNYGYTF. The CDR3 DNA sequence: TGTGCCAGCAGTTACGGGGGAGGTAACTATGGCTACACCTTC.

This clone was recorded only once. The chain uses TRBV15 and TRBJ2-2; 7 bases match TRBD2. The V segment lost 3 bases and the J segment 7 bases; nucleotides outside the gene matches: 11. The CDR3 has 16 amino acids. Germline V gene data show CDR1 as LNHNV and CDR2 as YYDKDF (reference sequence). CDR3 protein: CATSRGGEGGGGELFF. The DNA for the CDR3 is TGTGCCACCAGCAGGGGAGGGGAGGGAGGCGGCGGGGAGCTGTTTTTT.

This rearrangement joins TRBV27 to TRBJ1-1; no clear D. CDR1 is MNHEY, CDR2 SMNVEV, per germline (reference sequence). The V end was cut by 8 bases, the J end by 0 bases, with 13 bases between. The CDR3 spans 14 residues. The CDR3, as DNA: TGTGCCAGCGGGAGAAGAACAGTGAACACTGAAGCTTTCTTT. This codes for CASGRRTVNTEAFF.

The chain couples TRBV2 to TRBJ1-5, with 9 positions matching TRBD1. The ends lost 6 bases at V and 6 bases at J; junction bases unmatched: 3. Looked up from germline, CDR1 is SNHLY and CDR2 is FYNNEI. The CDR3 sequence is 13 residues long. The CDR3 DNA reads as TGTGCCAGCAGCACAGGGGGCACTCAGCCCCAGCATTTT. The encoded protein is CASSTGGTQPQHF.

The chain couples TRBV2 to TRBJ1-1; unclear D gene. Trimming took off 2 bases at V and 4 bases at J, with 8 bases between the two ends. Germline V gene data show CDR1 as SNHLY and CDR2 as FYNNEI. This CDR3 contains 13 residues. Written as DNA, the CDR3 is TGTGCCAGCAGTGAAATGAGAGTCACTGAAGCTTTCTTT. Protein product: CASSEMRVTEAFF.

The table lists this clone with a few counts. The J gene is TRBJ2-2, the V gene TRBV7-9; a weak D match, TRBD1 (5 bases). V was shortened by 5 bases and J by 4 bases, with 17 bases between the two germline ends. The CDR3 runs to 16 residues. CDR1 is SEHNR, CDR2 FQNEAQ, per germline (reference sequence). In DNA, the CDR3 is TGTGCCAGCAGCCTACCCTTCAGGGTCGGCACCGGGGAGCTGTTTTTT. Translated: CASSLPFRVGTGELFF.

The V call is TRBV5-1, the J call TRBJ1-4; tentative D call: TRBD1 (6 bases). CDR1 and CDR2 (germline): SGHRS, YFSETQ. V lost 0 bases, J lost 0 bases, and 6 bases lay in between. The length of the CDR3 is 15 residues. This CDR3 is CASSLDRATNEKLFF. CDR3 in DNA: TGCGCCAGCAGCTTGGACAGGGCAACTAATGAAAAACTGTTTTTT.

This clone was counted a single time. The gene calls are TRBV15 and TRBJ2-2; 12 positions agree with TRBD1. Unmatched junction bases numbered 6, after V lost 0 bases and J lost 7 bases. The CDR3 length is 17 residues. The germline gives CDR1 LNHNV, CDR2 YYDKDF (reference sequence). The CDR3 sequence: CATSRDQGTGGSGELFF. CDR3 nucleotide sequence: TGTGCCACCAGCAGAGATCAGGGGACAGGGGGCAGCGGGGAGCTGTTTTTT.

The genes are TRBV6-2 or TRBV6-3 and TRBJ1-5; unclear D gene. V dropped 2 bases and J dropped 7 bases, with 12 bases sitting between them. In germline, CDR1 is MNHEY, CDR2 SVGEGT. The CDR3 covers 14 residues. CDR3 residues: CASSYLGSFQPQHF. The DNA of the CDR3 is TGTGCCAGCAGTTACCTGGGCAGTTTCCAGCCCCAGCATTTT.

The V and J genes are TRBV19 and TRBJ1-2; no definite D call. Trimming pared 1 base from V and 2 bases from J, leaving 11 bases between. The V gene's germline CDR1 is LNHDA and CDR2 SQIVND (reference sequence). The CDR3 sequence is 15 residues long. CDR3 DNA: TGTGCCAGTAGTATAGGTAACACCCGCAACTATGGCTACACCTTC. As protein: CASSIGNTRNYGYTF.

The gene calls are TRBV7-2 and TRBJ1-1; D not certain. Germline CDR1 reads SGHTA; CDR2 reads FQGNSA. This CDR3 region has 13 residues. Deletions cut 2 bases from V and 3 bases from J, with 7 bases between. The CDR3 sequence: CASSLNMYTEAFF. CDR3 DNA: TGTGCCAGCAGCTTAAATATGTACACTGAAGCTTTCTTT.

The chain links TRBV19 to TRBJ1-2; 7 bases agree with TRBD1. The ends lost 4 bases at V and 4 bases at J; junction bases unmatched: 3. Germline lookup yields CDR1 LNHDA and CDR2 SQIVND (reference sequence). CDR3 length: 13 residues. CDR3 DNA: TGTGCCAGTAGTACGGGACAGCGCTATGGCTACACCTTC. Translated, it gives CASSTGQRYGYTF. The full variable domain, in which reference TRBV19 and TRBJ1-2 provide the parts outside the CDR3, is DGGITQSPKYLFRKEGQNVTLSCEQNLNHDAMYWYRQDPGQGLRLIYYSQIVNDFQKGDIAEGYSVSREKKESFPLTVTSAQKNPTAFYLCASSTGQRYGYTFGSGTRLTVV.

The J gene is TRBJ2-1, the V gene TRBV7-9; tentative D call: TRBD2 (5 bases). The CDR3 contains 15 residues. The germline V and J ends were trimmed by 2 bases and 4 bases, with 12 bases remaining between them. CDR1 and CDR2 from the germline V gene are SEHNR and FQNEAQ (reference sequence). Here the CDR3 reads CASSLQGSGYNEQFF. In DNA form, the CDR3 reads TGTGCCAGCAGCTTACAAGGGAGTGGGTACAATGAGCAGTTCTTC.

V and J are TRBV18 and TRBJ2-3; D may be TRBD2 (6 bases). The CDR3 extends over 15 amino acids. Trimming took 2 bases from V and 5 from J, leaving 14 bases between them. The V gene's germline CDR1 is KGHSH and CDR2 LQKENI. The CDR3 bases are TGTGCCAGCTCACCAAAGATTACGGGGGAAGATACGCAGTATTTT. Translated, it gives CASSPKITGEDTQYF.

This sequence joins TRBV10-3 and TRBJ1-2, with D maybe TRBD1 (5 bases). Deletions cut 3 bases from V and 4 bases from J, with 6 bases between. Germline loops: CDR1 ENHRY, CDR2 SYGVKD. This CDR3 spans 12 amino acids. The CDR3 DNA reads as TGTGCCATCAGTGACAGGGCCTATGGCTACACCTTC. Translating gives CAISDRAYGYTF.

CDR3 in amino acids: CASAGYSSYNSPLHF. The DNA of the CDR3 is TGTGCCAGCGCAGGCTATAGCTCCTATAATTCACCCCTCCACTTT. The chain has TRBV27 and TRBJ1-6; D remains ambiguous. The V and J ends lost 8 bases and 0 bases respectively, with 11 bases between them. Germline CDR1 and CDR2: MNHEY and SMNVEV (reference sequence). The CDR3 loop spans 15 amino acids.

The CDR3 coding sequence is TGCGCCAGCAGCCGGGAGGGGAAAAACATTCAGTACTTC. Translated: CASSREGKNIQYF. V and J are TRBV5-1 and TRBJ2-4; 8 nucleotides match TRBD2. This CDR3 spans 13 amino acids. Unmatched junction bases numbered 1, after V lost 4 bases and J lost 4 bases. Germline V gene sequence: CDR1 SGHRS, CDR2 YFSETQ.

The chain links TRBV6-5 to TRBJ2-7, with D perhaps TRBD1 (6 bases). The V end lost 6 bases, the J end lost 2 bases, and 17 bases lay between the germline ends. Germline values: CDR1 MNHEY, CDR2 SVGAGI. The CDR3 length is 15 residues. The DNA of the CDR3 is TGTGCCAGCAGAAAAGACAGGTTCAAAACCTACGAGCAGTACTTC. Amino acids: CASRKDRFKTYEQYF.

The V call is TRBV7-8, the J call TRBJ1-6; TRBD1 agrees at 7 bases. CDR3 length: 15 amino acids. The germline CDR1 and CDR2 sequences are SGHVS and FQNEAQ. V shed 5 bases and J 4 bases; nucleotides not matched to a gene: 5. The chain's CDR3 is CASSDNRGYNSPLHF. The DNA for the CDR3 is TGTGCCAGCAGCGACAACAGGGGATATAATTCACCCCTCCACTTT. Full variable domain (outside the CDR3, taken from reference TRBV7-8 and TRBJ1-6): GAGVSQSPRYKVAKRGQDVALRCDPISGHVSLFWYQQALGQGPEFLTYFQNEAQLDKSGLPSDRFFAERPEGSVSTLKIQRTQQEDSAVYLCASSDNRGYNSPLHFGNGTRLTVT.

This chain joins TRBV6-5 and TRBJ1-1; possibly TRBD1 for D (6 bases). The CDR3 contains 13 residues. From germline, CDR1 is MNHEY and CDR2 SVGAGI. Trimming removed 6 bases from V and 1 base from J, with 9 bases in between. This chain's CDR3 is CASRLQGNTEAFF. The CDR3 DNA is TGTGCCAGCAGGTTACAGGGGAACACTGAAGCTTTCTTT.

This clone was observed a single time. The chain is built from TRBV3-1 (or the pseudogene TRBV3-2) and TRBJ1-1; TRBD1 matches 8 bases. Germline CDR1 and CDR2: LGHDT and YNNKEL (reference sequence). The junction had 8 bases not matched to a gene; V was cut back by 2 bases and J by 6 bases. The CDR3 consists of 15 residues. The CDR3 spells CASSQTVVQGAEAFF. CDR3 nucleotides: TGTGCCAGCAGCCAAACAGTCGTACAGGGGGCTGAAGCTTTCTTT.

V gene TRBV5-6 combines with J gene TRBJ1-2, with D unclear. V lost 4 bases and J 4 bases, leaving 11 bases between the germline ends. Germline CDR1 is SGHDT and CDR2 is YYEEEE. The CDR3 is 13 amino acids. For the CDR3, the DNA is TGTGCCAGCAGCCCAGGTCAGACCTATGGCTACACCTTC. This gives the protein CASSPGQTYGYTF. Based on the CDR3 plus reference TRBV5-6 and TRBJ1-2, the full variable domain is DAGVTQSPTHLIKTRGQQVTLRCSPKSGHDTVSWYQQALGQGPQFIFQYYEEEERQRGNFPDRFSGHQFPNYSSELNVNALLLGDSALYLCASSPGQTYGYTFGSGTRLTVV.